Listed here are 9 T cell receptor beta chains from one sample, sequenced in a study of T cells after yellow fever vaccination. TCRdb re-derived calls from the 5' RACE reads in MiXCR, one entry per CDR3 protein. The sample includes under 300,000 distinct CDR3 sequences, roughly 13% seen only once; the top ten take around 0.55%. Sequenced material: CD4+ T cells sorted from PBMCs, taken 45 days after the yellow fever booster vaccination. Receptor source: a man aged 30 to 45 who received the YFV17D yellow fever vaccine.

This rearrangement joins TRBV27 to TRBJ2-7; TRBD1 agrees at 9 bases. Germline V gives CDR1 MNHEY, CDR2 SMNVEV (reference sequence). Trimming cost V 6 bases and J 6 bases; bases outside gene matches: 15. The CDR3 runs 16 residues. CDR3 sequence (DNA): TGTGCCAGCAGGCCCTATTCCGGGACAGGGCTCTCCGAGCAGTACTTC. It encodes CASRPYSGTGLSEQYF.

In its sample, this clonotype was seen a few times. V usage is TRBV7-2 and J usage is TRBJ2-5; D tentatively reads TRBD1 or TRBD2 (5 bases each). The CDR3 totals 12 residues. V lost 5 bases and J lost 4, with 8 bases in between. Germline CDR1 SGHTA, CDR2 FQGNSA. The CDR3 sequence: CASSGAGETQYF. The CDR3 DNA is TGTGCCAGCAGCGGGGCGGGAGAGACCCAGTACTTC.

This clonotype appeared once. The CDR3 coding sequence is TGTGCCACTAGGACTAGGAAACAAGAGACCCAGTACTTC. Encoded protein: CATRTRKQETQYF. The V and J genes are TRBV27 and TRBJ2-5; 7 bases map to TRBD2. Germline V gene lookup returns CDR1 MNHEY and CDR2 SMNVEV (reference sequence). The CDR3 has 13 amino acids. V dropped 10 bases and J dropped 2; count of bases not matched to a gene: 7.

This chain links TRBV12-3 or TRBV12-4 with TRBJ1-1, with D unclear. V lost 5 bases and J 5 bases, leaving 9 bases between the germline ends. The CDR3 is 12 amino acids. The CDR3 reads CASSRELTEAFF. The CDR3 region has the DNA TGTGCCAGCAGTCGTGAGCTTACTGAAGCTTTCTTT.

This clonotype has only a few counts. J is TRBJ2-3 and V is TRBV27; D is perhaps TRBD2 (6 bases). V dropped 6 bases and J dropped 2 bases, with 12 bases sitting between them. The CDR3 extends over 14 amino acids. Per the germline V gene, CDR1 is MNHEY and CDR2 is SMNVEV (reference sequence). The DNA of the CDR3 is TGTGCCAGCAGGCTAGCGTCAGACACAGATACGCAGTATTTT. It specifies CASRLASDTDTQYF.

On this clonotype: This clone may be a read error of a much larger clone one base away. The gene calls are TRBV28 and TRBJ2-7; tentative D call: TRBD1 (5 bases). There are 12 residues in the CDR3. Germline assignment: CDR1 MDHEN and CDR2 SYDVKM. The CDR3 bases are TGTACCAGCAGTCCGCAGGGCTACGAGCAGTACTTC. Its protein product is CTSSPQGYEQYF. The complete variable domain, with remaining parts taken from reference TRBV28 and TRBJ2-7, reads DVKVTQSSRYLVKRTGEKVFLECVQDMDHENMFWYRQDPGLGLRLIYFSYDVKMKEKGDIPEGYSVSREKKERFSLILESASTNQTSMYLCTSSPQGYEQYFGPGTRLTVT.

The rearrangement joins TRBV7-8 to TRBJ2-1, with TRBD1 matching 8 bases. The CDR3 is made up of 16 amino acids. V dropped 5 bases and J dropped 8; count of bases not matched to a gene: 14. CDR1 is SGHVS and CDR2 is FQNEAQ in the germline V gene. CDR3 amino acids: CASSLRPDRASYEQFF. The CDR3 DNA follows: TGTGCCAGCAGCCTACGCCCGGACAGGGCAAGCTATGAGCAGTTCTTC.

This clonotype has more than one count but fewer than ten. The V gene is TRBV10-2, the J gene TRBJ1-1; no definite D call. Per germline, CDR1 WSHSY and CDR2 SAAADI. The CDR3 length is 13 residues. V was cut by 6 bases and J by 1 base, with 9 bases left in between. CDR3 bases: TGCGCCAGCAGGAAACAGCAGAACACTGAAGCTTTCTTT. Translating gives CASRKQQNTEAFF.

CDR3 in amino acids: CASRKGAGETQYF. The CDR3 DNA sequence: TGTGCCAGCCGCAAGGGGGCAGGGGAGACCCAGTACTTC. The chain carries TRBV7-2 and TRBJ2-5, with 7 bases identical to TRBD1. Germline V CDR1 and CDR2: SGHTA, FQGNSA. With 8 bases clipped from V and 5 bases from J, the junction kept 8 bases outside the gene matches. There are 13 residues in the CDR3.